The clone carrying this TCR beta chain was observed many times. These data belong to a study of T-cell reconstitution after alpha-beta-depleted transplantation in children. Germline lookup yields CDR1 SGDLS and CDR2 YYNGEE. This CDR3 comprises 11 residues. The germline V and J ends were trimmed by 5 bases and 6 bases, with 9 bases remaining between them. During its preparation, the TCRbeta library received unique molecular identifiers. MiXCR was run by TCRdb on the PCR reads, yielding one entry per CDR3 protein. Of fewer than 400,000 distinct CDR3 sequences in the sample, around 21% were seen once. The sequence derives from a human donor who donated a stem cell graft to a child with acute myeloid leukemia. The material was PBMCs from the stem cell graft donor, obtained from the stem cell graft. The gene calls are TRBV9 and TRBJ2-7; D is perhaps TRBD1 (6 bases). CDR3 coding DNA: TGTGCCAGCAGTCAGGGGATCGAGCAGTACTTC. Protein product: CASSQGIEQYF.